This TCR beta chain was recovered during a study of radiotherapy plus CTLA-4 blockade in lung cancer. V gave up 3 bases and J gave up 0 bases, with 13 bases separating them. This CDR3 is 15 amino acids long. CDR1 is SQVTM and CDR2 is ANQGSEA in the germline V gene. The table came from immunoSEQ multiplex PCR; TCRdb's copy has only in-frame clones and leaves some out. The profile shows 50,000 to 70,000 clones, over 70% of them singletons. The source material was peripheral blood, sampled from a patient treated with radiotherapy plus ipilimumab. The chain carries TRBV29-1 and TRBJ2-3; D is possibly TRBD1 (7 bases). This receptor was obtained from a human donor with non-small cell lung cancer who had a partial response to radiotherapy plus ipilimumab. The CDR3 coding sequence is TGCAGCGTTGAGGAGGGGGCCGCTAGCACAGATACGCAGTATTTT. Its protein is CSVEEGAASTDTQYF.